Described below is a single T cell receptor (beta chain) sequence and its context. The antigen remains undetermined. Nominally healthy donors provided the samples, though records likely missed some immune exposures. The sample comes from a study of cytomegalovirus exposure and HLA in healthy donors. The CDR3 loop spans 16 amino acids. The germline V gene encodes CDR1 SGHTA and CDR2 FQGNSA. V lost 1 base to trimming and J lost 7 bases, with 16 bases between them. Points from the study as a whole: Immune exposure information comprised only CMV serostatus. A reported reduction in N-insertions relative to the approximately 690-donor mean was seen in an Asian-associated ancestry cluster in a later analysis.

It was with 60 Vbeta and 13 Jbeta primers that the PCR ran. The data were produced by immunoSEQ multiplex PCR, yet TCRdb's version contains in-frame clones alone and is incomplete. This sample yields about 170,000 clones, of which 55% to 65% are seen a single time; 2.5% to 3% belongs to the top ten. This TCR came from a man aged 40-49 years in good health and CMV-seronegative. The V call is TRBV7-2, the J call TRBJ2-2; a possible D gene is TRBD1 (5 bases). Input material: PBMCs. CDR3 nucleotide sequence: TGTGCCAGCAGCTTAGTTTCAGGGCTGTCCAACGGGGAGCTGTTTTTT. Its protein is CASSLVSGLSNGELFF.